This T cell receptor (beta chain) was recovered during a study of molecular identifiers for immune sequencing clone quantification. Study results and caveats: Highly expanded clone sizes could end up underestimated if a barcode were shared by identical TCR molecules.

At least ten counts were recorded for this clonotype. Its antigen remains unknown. Germline V gives CDR1 MNHEY, CDR2 SVGAGI. The J segment lost 2 bases and the V segment lost 9 bases, leaving 16 bases of the junction unmatched. CDR3 length: 18 residues. Libraries of bulk TCR were made by previously described methods (with listed TCR primers). TCRdb fed the PCR reads into MiXCR, producing one record per CDR3 protein. The sample contains tens of thousands of distinct CDR3 sequences, roughly 24% of which appear only once. Sorting recovered naive CD8 T cells on a CD8+CD4-CCR7+CD45RA+ profile. This clonotype originated in a human donor in good health. Some libraries in this study had Jurkat cell RNA spiked in. The chain couples TRBV6-5 to TRBJ2-6; TRBD1 matches 7 bases. The sequenced material came from naive CD8+ T cells from blood, with Jurkat cell RNA spiked in. Described subset: FACS-sorted CD8+CD4-CCR7+CD45RA+ naive T cells. The CDR3 nucleotides read TGTGCCAGAGACAGCGAAGGACAGGCGAAACCTGGGGCCAACGTCCTGACTTTC. This codes for CARDSEGQAKPGANVLTF.